A single sample is the source of the 11 T cell receptor beta chains below, sequenced in a study of identifying expanded T cells in peripheral blood. Profiling relied on immunoSEQ multiplex PCR, and the TCRdb table lists in-frame clones only, not all of them. The table lists about 100,000 clones, approximately 90% of them singletons. Sequenced input: blood. The receptors were gathered from a person between 18 and 75 years old in good health.

The chain links TRBV5-6 to TRBJ2-3; unclear D gene. Germline loops: CDR1 SGHDT, CDR2 YYEEEE. V was pared by 4 bases and J by 0 bases, with 6 bases between. The length of the CDR3 is 13 residues. The CDR3 bases are TGTGCCAGCAGCCCCAGCAGCACAGATACGCAGTATTTT. This encodes CASSPSSTDTQYF. The whole variable domain, filled in from reference TRBV5-6 and TRBJ2-3, reads DAGVTQSPTHLIKTRGQQVTLRCSPKSGHDTVSWYQQALGQGPQFIFQYYEEEERQRGNFPDRFSGHQFPNYSSELNVNALLLGDSALYLCASSPSSTDTQYFGPGTRLTVL.

The chain links TRBV27 to TRBJ2-1; D gene uncertain. The CDR3 runs to 15 residues. Germline loops: CDR1 MNHEY, CDR2 SMNVEV (reference sequence). V gave up 2 bases and J gave up 2 bases, with 10 bases separating them. CDR3 amino acids: CASSLNSDPYNEQFF. The CDR3 nucleotides are TGTGCCAGCAGTTTAAATTCCGACCCCTACAATGAGCAGTTCTTC.

This chain links TRBV5-1 with TRBJ2-5; 8 bases fit TRBD1. Per germline, CDR1 SGHRS and CDR2 YFSETQ. J lost 5 bases, V lost 4 bases, and 7 bases had no gene match. The CDR3 sequence is 14 residues long. The CDR3 sequence: CASSLGQGEETQYF. CDR3 coding DNA: TGCGCCAGCAGCCTCGGACAGGGTGAGGAGACCCAGTACTTC.

The chain combines TRBV10-3 with TRBJ2-5; 11 bases match TRBD2. The J segment lost 0 bases and the V segment lost 4 bases, leaving 10 bases of the junction unmatched. The CDR3 covers 18 residues. CDR1 ENHRY and CDR2 SYGVKD come from the germline V gene. The CDR3 region has the DNA TGTGCCATCAGTGGACCAGGAGAGACTAGCGGGGACCAAGAGACCCAGTACTTC. Amino acids: CAISGPGETSGDQETQYF.

The chain uses TRBV11-2 and TRBJ2-3, with D unresolved. This CDR3 is 12 amino acids long. The V gene's germline CDR1 is SGHAT and CDR2 FQNNGV. The V end lost 5 bases, the J end lost 6 bases, and 9 bases lay between the germline ends. The CDR3 protein is CASSVFRDTQYF. The CDR3 region has the DNA TGTGCCAGCAGCGTTTTTCGGGATACGCAGTATTTT.

The rearrangement joins TRBV27 to TRBJ2-3; possibly TRBD1 for D (5 bases). The CDR3 consists of 15 residues. Germline values: CDR1 MNHEY, CDR2 SMNVEV (reference sequence). Trimming took 6 bases from V and 4 from J, leaving 17 bases between them. The CDR3: CASRARTLIPDTQYF. The CDR3 DNA sequence: TGTGCCAGCAGGGCCCGGACATTAATCCCAGATACGCAGTATTTT.

This clone was detected once. V gene TRBV5-5 combines with J gene TRBJ1-4; D not certain. Germline V gene data show CDR1 as SGHKS and CDR2 as YYEKEE (reference sequence). The CDR3 is made up of 14 amino acids. Trimming shortened V by 0 bases and J by 2 bases, and 5 bases separated the two germline ends. The CDR3 sequence is CASSLGGTNEKLFF. The CDR3 region has the DNA TGTGCCAGCAGCTTGGGGGGTACTAATGAAAAACTGTTTTTT.

The chain employs TRBV4-1 and TRBJ1-5; 9 bases are a match to TRBD1. After removal of 1 base from V and 7 bases from J, the junction contained 11 bases not matched to a gene. CDR3 length equals 17 residues. Per germline, CDR1 MGHRA and CDR2 YSYEKL. The CDR3 nucleotides are TGCGCCAGCAGCCAAGTCCCGGGACAGGGTTTTAGACAGCCCCAGCATTTT. Amino acid sequence: CASSQVPGQGFRQPQHF.

The rearrangement uses TRBV11-2 and TRBJ2-3; possibly TRBD1 for D (5 bases). The germline V gene encodes CDR1 SGHAT and CDR2 FQNNGV. The CDR3 is 15 residues long. The V gene lost 3 bases and the J gene lost 0 bases, with 10 bases spanning the gap. CDR3: CASSFNRWSTDTQYF. The CDR3 nucleotides are TGTGCCAGCAGCTTCAACAGGTGGAGCACAGATACGCAGTATTTT.

V is TRBV29-1 and J is TRBJ2-5; 13 bases match TRBD2. CDR1 is SQVTM and CDR2 is ANQGSEA in the germline V gene. The CDR3 covers 14 residues. Trimming took 4 bases from V and 4 from J; bases not matched to a gene: 3. The DNA for the CDR3 is TGCAGCGTTGGGACTAGCGGGGGAGTAGAGACCCAGTACTTC. It is translated as CSVGTSGGVETQYF.

This sequence joins TRBV7-9 and TRBJ1-2, with 7 bases that match TRBD1. The CDR3 extends over 17 amino acids. V was clipped by 4 bases and J by 6 bases; unmatched bases: 17. Germline V gene lookup returns CDR1 SEHNR and CDR2 FQNEAQ (reference sequence). This chain's CDR3 is CASSSLDRPHLFDGYTF. The CDR3 DNA reads as TGTGCCAGCAGCTCATTGGACAGGCCCCACCTATTCGATGGCTACACCTTC.